One TCR beta chain is described in this entry. This entry belongs to a study of cytomegalovirus exposure and HLA in healthy donors. Study-level background: As released early, the data held 70 million to 95 million unique TCRs from HLA-typed donors.

PCR primers comprised 60 Vbeta and 13 Jbeta primers. Generated by immunoSEQ multiplex PCR, the TCRdb table keeps only in-frame clones and is missing some. The table includes about 82,000 clones, around 74% detected once. The CDR3 loop spans 16 amino acids. Trimming cost V 2 bases and J 2 bases; bases outside gene matches: 6. CDR1 and CDR2 from the germline V gene are MGHDK and SYGVNS. The receptor comes from a woman aged 45-65 years in good health and CMV-seropositive. Sample: PBMCs. The gene calls are TRBV25-1 and TRBJ1-5; 7 bases match TRBD1. This CDR3 is CASSEAGTVGNQPQHF. DNA of the CDR3: TGTGCCAGCAGTGAAGCCGGGACAGTCGGCAATCAGCCCCAGCATTTT.